This T cell receptor beta chain is from a study of T cells expressing NK-cell markers (TCRdb year 2020). The study in broad terms: TCR beta-chain repertoires were profiled in sorted CD3+CD56+NKG2C+, CD3+CD56+NKG2C- and CD3+CD56-NKG2C+ T-cell subsets from several donors. All eight donors whose samples were sequenced were randomly selected healthy volunteers, three of them men and five women. Of the eight sequenced donors, seven were found to be HCMV-seropositive and one was found to be HCMV-seronegative. Illumina HiSeq 2000/2500, MiSeq or NextSeq was used to sequence libraries as 2 x 150 bp reads. Study-wide conclusions, independent of this receptor: For over five donors, the dominant CD3+CD56+NKG2C+ clonotypes were among the top 10 CD8+ clonotypes and accounted for about 1.0-7.5% of CD8+ T cells. Those dominant clonotypes were again the most abundant among CD3+CD56-NKG2C+ cells in a few donors, at about 25-65%. Whether the expanded NKG2C-expressing T cell clones were specific for HCMV antigens remained unclear.

A commercial ELISA kit detecting HCMV-specific IgG in serum was used to determine HCMV serostatus. Peripheral blood mononuclear cells were isolated from blood by Ficoll density gradient centrifugation. Inclusive of the bounding cysteine and phenylalanine, the CDR3 is 17 residues long. No DNA was logged. Sequencer: Illumina HiSeq 2000. TCR beta cDNA libraries were made by 5'RACE template switching that added a universal primer site and unique molecular identifiers. Priming for cDNA synthesis came from the TCR beta constant segment, and two successive PCR amplification steps followed. Under the source paper's analysis protocol: Reads were demultiplexed and grouped by UMI with MIGEC, and clonotypes were assembled and quantified with MiTCR. Only TCR cDNA sequences supported by at least two reads were kept to exclude erroneous sequences. The tcR package was used for downstream repertoire analysis, and clonotypes were matched across fractions by CDR3 nucleotide sequence plus V segment. VDJmatch was used to annotate antigen specificity against VDJdb, with one amino acid substitution in CDR3 allowed. The reads were reprocessed in TCRdb, with one entry per CDR3 protein sequence and no accompanying DNA. TCRdb's processing, not the authors', yielded these V and J calls. The table kept for this sample lists a few hundred thousand distinct CDR3 sequences. The ten biggest clones cover about 1.5% of the sample.

Worth noting for this clonotype: Its antigen specificity is not known.

Input material: blood T cells: a sorted CD56 or NKG2C T cell subset, CD4+ or CD8+ T cells, or bulk PBMC T cells (not recorded which). Recombination joined TRBV12-3 or TRBV12-4 with TRBJ1-5. The receptor was derived from a woman in her 50s in good health. Donor details come from another sample of the same person, matched by shared clones. This receptor carries the CDR3 CASSLLVGGSRNQPQHF.